This T cell receptor (beta chain) is drawn from a study of identical twins. Study-wide results and caveats: Cord blood's abundant beta clonotypes had fewer insertions, unlike memory repertoires. The models gave estimates that fell short of the out-of-frame TCR alpha sharing seen in monozygotic twins. The study based its conclusions on cross-sectional statistical analysis and did not follow the same donors.

To note about this clonotype: Its target is unknown.

Addition of a universal primer site occurred through template switching, and cDNA carried unique molecular identifiers. TCRdb reanalysed the 5' RACE reads using MiXCR and keeps one entry per CDR3 protein. The sample records 1.5 million to 2 million distinct CDR3 sequences, around 29% being singletons. Germline CDR1 DFQATT, CDR2 SNEGSKA (reference sequence). The germline V and J ends were trimmed by 5 bases and 6 bases, with 10 bases remaining between them. CDR3 length: 11 residues. What was sequenced was cord blood. The clonotype comes from a newborn girl in good health. The chain carries TRBV20-1 and TRBJ1-2, with D uncertain. CDR3 loop: CSARWADGYTF. CDR3 bases: TGCAGTGCTCGGTGGGCGGATGGCTACACCTTC.